This TCR beta chain was captured in a study of blood T cell repertoires in COVID-19. V was clipped by 0 bases and J by 7 bases; unmatched bases: 18. This CDR3 has 18 amino acids. In the authors' workflow: Amplification from reference gene primers served as the basis for estimated nucleated cell counts. Method: immunoSEQ multiplex PCR; TCRdb's copy keeps in-frame clones and lacks some. The DNA was the basis for D and trimming; V, J and clone size are from that table. The table records 190,000 or so clones, approximately 87% of them present only once. This TCR was recovered from a woman aged 70-85 years with acute or convalescent COVID-19. The sequencing input was peripheral blood. The chain joins TRBV5-3 to TRBJ2-7, with 8 bases lining up with TRBD1. TRBV5-3 belongs to the ORF category, with a function that is uncertain. This chain's CDR3 is CARSLAPNLKDRAGEQYF. CDR3 sequence (DNA): TGTGCCAGAAGCTTGGCCCCCAACTTAAAGGACAGGGCAGGAGAGCAGTACTTC.